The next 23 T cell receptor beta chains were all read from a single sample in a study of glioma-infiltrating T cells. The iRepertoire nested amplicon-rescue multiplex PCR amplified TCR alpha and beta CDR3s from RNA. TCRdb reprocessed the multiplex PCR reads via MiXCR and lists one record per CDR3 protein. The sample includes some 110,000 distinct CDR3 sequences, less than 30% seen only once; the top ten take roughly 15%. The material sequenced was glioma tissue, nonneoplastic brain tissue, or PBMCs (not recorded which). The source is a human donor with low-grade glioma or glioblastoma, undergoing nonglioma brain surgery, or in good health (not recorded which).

This CDR3 is CASSQDLKPQQFF. For the CDR3, the DNA is TGTGCCAGCAGCCAAGATCTTAAGCCCCAGCAGTTCTTC. The rearrangement uses TRBV3-1 and TRBJ2-1; D unclear. Germline values: CDR1 LGHDT, CDR2 YNNKEL (reference sequence). CDR3 length: 13 amino acids. Trimming pared 0 bases from V and 11 bases from J, leaving 11 bases between.

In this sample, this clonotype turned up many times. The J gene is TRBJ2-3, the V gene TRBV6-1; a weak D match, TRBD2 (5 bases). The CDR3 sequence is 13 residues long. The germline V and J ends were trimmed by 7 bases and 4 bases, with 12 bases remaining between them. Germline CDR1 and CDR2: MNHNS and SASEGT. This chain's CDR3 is CASIVGAADTQYF. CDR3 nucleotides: TGTGCCAGCATTGTGGGAGCGGCAGATACGCAGTATTTT.

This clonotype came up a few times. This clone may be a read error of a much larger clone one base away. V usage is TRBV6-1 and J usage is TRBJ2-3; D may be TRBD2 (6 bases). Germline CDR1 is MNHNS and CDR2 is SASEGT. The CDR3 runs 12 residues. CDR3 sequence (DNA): TGTACCAGCCACCCAATCGGGGGTACGCAGTATTTT. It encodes CTSHPIGGTQYF.

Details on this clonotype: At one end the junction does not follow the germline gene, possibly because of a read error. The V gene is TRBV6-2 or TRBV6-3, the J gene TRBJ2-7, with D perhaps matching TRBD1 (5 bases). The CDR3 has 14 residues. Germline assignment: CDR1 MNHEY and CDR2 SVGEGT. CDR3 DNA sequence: TGTGCCGGCAGTTACCCACAGGCCCTCTACGATCAGTACTTC. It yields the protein CAGSYPQALYDQYF.

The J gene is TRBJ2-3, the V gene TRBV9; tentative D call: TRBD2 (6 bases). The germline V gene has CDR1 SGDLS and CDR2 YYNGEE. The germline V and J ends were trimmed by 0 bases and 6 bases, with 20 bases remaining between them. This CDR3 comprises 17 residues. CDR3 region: CASSVGELVGGLDTQYF. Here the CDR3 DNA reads TGTGCCAGCAGCGTAGGCGAACTAGTTGGAGGGCTGGATACGCAGTATTTT.

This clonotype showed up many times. DNA of the CDR3: TGTGCCAGCAGCAGGGGGCTTGGAAACACCATATATTTT. Translated, it gives CASSRGLGNTIYF. This sequence joins TRBV7-8 and TRBJ1-3; 7 nucleotides line up with TRBD1. CDR1 and CDR2 (germline): SGHVS, FQNEAQ. This CDR3 has 13 residues. V shed 5 bases and J 3 bases; nucleotides not matched to a gene: 1.

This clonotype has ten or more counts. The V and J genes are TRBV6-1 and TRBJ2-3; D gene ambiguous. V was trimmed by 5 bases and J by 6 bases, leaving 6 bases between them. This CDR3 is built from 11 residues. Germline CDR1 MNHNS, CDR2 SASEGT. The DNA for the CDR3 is TGTGCCAGCAGTCACCTGGATACGCAGTATTTT. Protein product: CASSHLDTQYF.

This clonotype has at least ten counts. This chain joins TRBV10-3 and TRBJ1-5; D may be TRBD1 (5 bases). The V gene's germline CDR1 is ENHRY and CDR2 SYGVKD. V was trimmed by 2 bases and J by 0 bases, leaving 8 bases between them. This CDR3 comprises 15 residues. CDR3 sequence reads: CAISEGALSNQPQHF. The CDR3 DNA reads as TGTGCCATCAGTGAGGGGGCCCTTAGCAATCAGCCCCAGCATTTT.

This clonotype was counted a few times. CDR3 in DNA: TGTGCCAGCAGTCGTCAGAAATCCAGGGGGCACAACGAGCAGTACTTC. Translated: CASSRQKSRGHNEQYF. The chain links TRBV6-1 to TRBJ2-7; the match to TRBD1 covers 8 bases. J lost 5 bases, V lost 5 bases, and 14 bases had no gene match. The germline V gene encodes CDR1 MNHNS and CDR2 SASEGT. This CDR3 spans 16 amino acids.

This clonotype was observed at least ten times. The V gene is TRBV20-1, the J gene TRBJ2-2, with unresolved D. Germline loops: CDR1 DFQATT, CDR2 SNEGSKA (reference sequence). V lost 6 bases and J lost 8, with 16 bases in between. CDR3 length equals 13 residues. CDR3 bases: TGCAGTGCCTCAATGGGCATCCCGGGGGAGCTGTTTTTT. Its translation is CSASMGIPGELFF.

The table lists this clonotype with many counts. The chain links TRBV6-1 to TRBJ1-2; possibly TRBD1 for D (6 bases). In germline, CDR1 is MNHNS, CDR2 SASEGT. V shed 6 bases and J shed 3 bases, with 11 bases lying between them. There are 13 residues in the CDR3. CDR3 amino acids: CASRVDSYYGYTF. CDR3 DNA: TGTGCCAGCAGAGTGGACAGTTACTATGGCTACACCTTC.

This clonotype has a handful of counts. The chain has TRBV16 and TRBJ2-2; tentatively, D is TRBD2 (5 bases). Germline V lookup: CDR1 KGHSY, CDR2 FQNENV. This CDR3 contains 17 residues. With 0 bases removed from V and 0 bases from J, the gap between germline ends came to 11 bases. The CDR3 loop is CASSQSFGEPNTGELFF. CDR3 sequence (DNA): TGTGCCAGCAGCCAATCGTTCGGGGAACCGAACACCGGGGAGCTGTTTTTT.

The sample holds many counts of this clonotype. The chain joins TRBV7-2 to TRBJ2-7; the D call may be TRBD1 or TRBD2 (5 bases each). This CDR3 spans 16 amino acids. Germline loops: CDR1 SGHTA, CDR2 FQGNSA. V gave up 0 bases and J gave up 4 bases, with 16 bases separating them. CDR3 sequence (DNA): TGTGCCAGCAGCTTAGCGGGGACCTCCGGCCCTTACGAGCAGTACTTC. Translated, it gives CASSLAGTSGPYEQYF.

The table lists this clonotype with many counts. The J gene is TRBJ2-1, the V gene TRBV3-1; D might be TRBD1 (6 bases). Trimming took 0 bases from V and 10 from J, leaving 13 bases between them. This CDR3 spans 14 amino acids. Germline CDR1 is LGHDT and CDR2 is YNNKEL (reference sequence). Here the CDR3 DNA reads TGTGCCAGCAGCCAAGAAGTCGGGACAATAGAGCAGTTCTTC. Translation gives CASSQEVGTIEQFF.

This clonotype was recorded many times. The CDR3 DNA follows: TGTGCCAGCAGTCGGACAGCTGGAAACACCATATATTTT. This translates into CASSRTAGNTIYF. The J gene is TRBJ1-3, the V gene TRBV12-3 or TRBV12-4, with D possibly TRBD1 on 6 matching bases. The V and J ends lost 5 bases and 2 bases respectively, with 7 bases between them. CDR3 size: 13 residues.

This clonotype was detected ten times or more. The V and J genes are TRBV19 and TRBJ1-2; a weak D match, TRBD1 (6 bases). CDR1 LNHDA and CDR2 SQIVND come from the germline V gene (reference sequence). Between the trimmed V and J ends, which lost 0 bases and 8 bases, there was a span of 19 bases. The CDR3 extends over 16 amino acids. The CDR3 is CASSIDGQSTTRGYTF. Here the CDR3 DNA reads TGTGCCAGTAGTATAGACGGACAGTCCACCACCCGGGGCTACACCTTC.

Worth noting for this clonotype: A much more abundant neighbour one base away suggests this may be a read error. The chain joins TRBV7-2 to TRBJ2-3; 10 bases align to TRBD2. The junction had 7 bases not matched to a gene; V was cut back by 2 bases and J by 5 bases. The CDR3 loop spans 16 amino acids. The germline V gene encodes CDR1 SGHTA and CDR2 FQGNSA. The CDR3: CASSLIAGGSQDTQYF. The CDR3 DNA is TGTGCCAGCAGCTTAATAGCGGGAGGTTCTCAAGATACGCAGTATTTT.

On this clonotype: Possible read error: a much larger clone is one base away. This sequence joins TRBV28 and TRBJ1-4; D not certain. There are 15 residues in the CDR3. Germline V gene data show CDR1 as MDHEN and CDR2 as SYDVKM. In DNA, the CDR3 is TGTGCCATCAGTAACAACAGAGCAACTAATGAAAAACTGTTTTTT. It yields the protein CAISNNRATNEKLFF.

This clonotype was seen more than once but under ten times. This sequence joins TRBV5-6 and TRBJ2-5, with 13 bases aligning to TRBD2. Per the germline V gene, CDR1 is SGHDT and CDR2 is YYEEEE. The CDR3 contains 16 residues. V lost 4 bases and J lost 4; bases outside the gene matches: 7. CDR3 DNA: TGTGCCAGCAGCCACCGACTAGCGGGAGGCCCAGAGACCCAGTACTTC. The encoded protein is CASSHRLAGGPETQYF.

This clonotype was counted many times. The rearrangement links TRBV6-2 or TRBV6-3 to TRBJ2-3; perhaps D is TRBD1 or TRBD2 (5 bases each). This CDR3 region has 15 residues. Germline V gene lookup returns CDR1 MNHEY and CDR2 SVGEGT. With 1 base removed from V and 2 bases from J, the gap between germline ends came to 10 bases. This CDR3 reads CASSYLTAVTDTQYF. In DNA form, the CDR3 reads TGTGCCAGCAGTTACTTGACAGCGGTCACAGATACGCAGTATTTT.

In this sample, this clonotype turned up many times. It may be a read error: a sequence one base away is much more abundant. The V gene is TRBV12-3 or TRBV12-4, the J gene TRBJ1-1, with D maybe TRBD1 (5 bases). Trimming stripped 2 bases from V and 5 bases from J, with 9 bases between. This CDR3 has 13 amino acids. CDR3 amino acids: CASSLQGMTEAFF. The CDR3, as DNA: TGTGCCAGCAGTTTACAGGGAATGACTGAAGCTTTCTTT.

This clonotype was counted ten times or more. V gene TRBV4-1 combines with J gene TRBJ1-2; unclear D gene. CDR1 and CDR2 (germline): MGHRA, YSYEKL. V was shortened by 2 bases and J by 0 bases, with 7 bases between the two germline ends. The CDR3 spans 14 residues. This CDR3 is CASSQSRTNYGYTF. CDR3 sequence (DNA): TGCGCCAGCAGCCAATCCAGGACTAACTATGGCTACACCTTC.

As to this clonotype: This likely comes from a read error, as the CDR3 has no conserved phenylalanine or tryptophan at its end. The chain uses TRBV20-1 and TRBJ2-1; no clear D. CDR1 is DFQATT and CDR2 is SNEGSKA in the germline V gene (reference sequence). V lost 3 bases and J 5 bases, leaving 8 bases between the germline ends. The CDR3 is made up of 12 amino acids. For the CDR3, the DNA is TGCAGTGCTAGGGTCGTCCACAATGAGCAGTTCCTC. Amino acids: CSARVVHNEQFL.